These T cell receptor beta chains were read from a single sample in a study of graft-versus-host responses after intestinal transplantation. TCRdb's copy holds only in-frame clones and misses some; the assay was immunoSEQ multiplex PCR. The data contain around 2,000 clones, just under 30% of them singletons. The sample in question was alloreactive CD8+ T cells from a mixed lymphocyte reaction culture, obtained before transplantation. All receptors derive from a human patient who was an organ donor for intestinal transplantation. Both conserved end residues are part of each CDR3. D genes are given only for firm matches. The size entry is marked missing in some rows and otherwise reads once, few, many or a size class.

>TRBJ1-2|.|TRBD1|TRBV18
CASSPAGQGLSYGYTF
TGTGCCAGCTCACCGGCAGGACAGGGATTAAGCTATGGCTACACCTTC
>TRBJ1-3|large|.|TRBV30
CAWSESSNTIYF
TGTGCCTGGAGTGAGTCGAGTAACACCATATATTTT
>TRBJ2-1|.|TRBD2|TRBV28
CASRVAGGLYNEQFF
TGTGCCAGCAGGGTAGCGGGGGGCCTCTACAATGAGCAGTTCTTC
>TRBJ1-5|.|.|TRBV15
CATSRGQVGQPQHF
TGTGCCACCAGCAGAGGACAGGTAGGACAGCCCCAGCATTTT
>TRBJ2-7|once|.|TRBV7-8
CASSFAGREQYF
TGTGCCAGCAGCTTTGCCGGTCGCGAGCAGTACTTC
>TRBJ1-1|.|TRBD1|TRBV4-1
CASSPGPGTEPKAFF
TGCGCCAGCAGCCCGGGACCAGGGACAGAGCCTAAAGCTTTCTTT
>TRBJ1-3|.|TRBD1|TRBV5-4
CASSVTGGLSGNTIYF
TGTGCCAGCAGCGTAACAGGGGGCCTCTCTGGAAACACCATATATTTT
>TRBJ1-2|.|.|TRBV9
CASSVLGLGGYTF
TGTGCCAGCAGCGTACTGGGGCTGGGCGGCTACACCTTC
>TRBJ1-2|.|.|TRBV5-6
CASSVELYGYTF
TGTGCCAGCAGCGTCGAGCTCTATGGCTACACCTTC
>TRBJ1-1|.|.|TRBV11-2
CASSLDRYTEAFF
TGTGCCAGCAGCTTAGATCGGTACACTGAAGCTTTCTTT
>TRBJ1-2|medium-sized|TRBD1|TRBV30
CAWSGGTGYGYTF
TGTGCCTGGAGTGGGGGGACAGGGTATGGCTACACCTTC
>TRBJ1-2|.|TRBD1|TRBV27
CASRTTGDYGYTF
TGTGCCAGCAGGACCACAGGGGATTATGGCTACACCTTC
>TRBJ1-5|few|TRBD1|TRBV13
CASSLGGGDQPQHF
TGTGCCAGCAGCTTAGGAGGGGGCGACCAGCCCCAGCATTTT
>TRBJ2-1|few|TRBD2|TRBV9
CASSTSGGADEQFF
TGTGCCAGCAGCACTAGCGGGGGGGCAGACGAGCAGTTCTTC
>TRBJ1-1|.|TRBD1|TRBV7-9
CASSPRTGRDTEAFF
TGTGCCAGCAGCCCAAGGACAGGGCGGGACACTGAAGCTTTCTTT
>TRBJ1-5|once|TRBD1|TRBV28
CASSFLDRVNQPQHF
TGTGCCAGCAGTTTTCTTGACAGGGTCAATCAGCCCCAGCATTTT
>TRBJ1-3|few|.|TRBV7-3
CASSPPRTRGTLNTIYF
TGTGCCAGCAGCCCCCCCCGGACCCGGGGAACGCTTAACACCATATATTTT
>TRBJ2-7|large|TRBD2|TRBV7-6
CASSPGGGYEQYF
TGTGCCAGCAGCCCTGGGGGGGGATACGAGCAGTACTTC
>TRBJ2-5|large|TRBD1|TRBV18
CASSPWTGEETQYF
TGTGCCAGCTCACCATGGACAGGGGAAGAGACCCAGTACTTC
>TRBJ1-1|.|TRBD1|TRBV10-3
CAIRGQENTEAFF
TGTGCCATCAGGGGACAGGAGAACACTGAAGCTTTCTTT
>TRBJ1-1|few|.|TRBV19
CASSIWGGDTEAFF
TGTGCCAGTAGTATATGGGGGGGGGACACTGAAGCTTTCTTT
>TRBJ2-7|.|.|TRBV19
CASSPTGYEQYF
TGTGCCAGTAGTCCGACAGGATACGAGCAGTACTTC
>TRBJ2-7|.|.|TRBV7-2
CASSLSPGTYEQYF
TGTGCCAGCAGCTTAAGCCCGGGAACCTACGAGCAGTACTTC
>TRBJ1-6|once|.|TRBV19
CATSFGVSNSPLHF
TGTGCCACCAGTTTCGGGGTTTCTAATTCACCCCTCCACTTT
>TRBJ1-2|.|.|TRBV27
CASSFGQANYGYTF
TGTGCCAGCAGTTTTGGTCAGGCTAACTATGGCTACACCTTC
>TRBJ2-7|few|TRBD1|TRBV15
CATSGVMTGGPNYEQYF
TGTGCCACCAGCGGAGTGATGACAGGGGGCCCGAACTACGAGCAGTACTTC
>TRBJ1-5|.|.|TRBV15
CATSPPQGRNQPQHF
TGTGCCACCAGCCCCCCTCAGGGGCGCAATCAGCCCCAGCATTTT
>TRBJ1-2|.|.|TRBV5-6
CASSLLDFIKGYTF
TGTGCCAGCAGCCTACTAGATTTTATCAAGGGCTACACCTTC
>TRBJ2-3|.|.|TRBV4-2
CASSQRDPTDTQYF
TGTGCCAGCAGCCAGCGGGACCCCACAGATACGCAGTATTTT